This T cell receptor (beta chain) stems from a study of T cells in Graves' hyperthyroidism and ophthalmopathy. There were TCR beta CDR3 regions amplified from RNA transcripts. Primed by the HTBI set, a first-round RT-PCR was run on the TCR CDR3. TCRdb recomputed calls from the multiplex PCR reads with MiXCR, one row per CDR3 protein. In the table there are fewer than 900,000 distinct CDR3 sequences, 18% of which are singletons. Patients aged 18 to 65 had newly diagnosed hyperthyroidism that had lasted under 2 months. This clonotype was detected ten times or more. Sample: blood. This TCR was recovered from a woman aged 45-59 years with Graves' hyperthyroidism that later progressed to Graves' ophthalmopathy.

Here the CDR3 DNA reads TGCGCCAGCAGCTTGCGGGGGGCACAAGATTCACCCCTCCACTTT. Its translation: CASSLRGAQDSPLHF. The V call is TRBV5-1, the J call TRBJ1-6, with a tentative D call TRBD1 (6 bases). V dropped 1 base and J dropped 8 bases, with 13 bases sitting between them. This CDR3 comprises 15 residues. Germline-derived CDR1 and CDR2 are SGHRS and YFSETQ.